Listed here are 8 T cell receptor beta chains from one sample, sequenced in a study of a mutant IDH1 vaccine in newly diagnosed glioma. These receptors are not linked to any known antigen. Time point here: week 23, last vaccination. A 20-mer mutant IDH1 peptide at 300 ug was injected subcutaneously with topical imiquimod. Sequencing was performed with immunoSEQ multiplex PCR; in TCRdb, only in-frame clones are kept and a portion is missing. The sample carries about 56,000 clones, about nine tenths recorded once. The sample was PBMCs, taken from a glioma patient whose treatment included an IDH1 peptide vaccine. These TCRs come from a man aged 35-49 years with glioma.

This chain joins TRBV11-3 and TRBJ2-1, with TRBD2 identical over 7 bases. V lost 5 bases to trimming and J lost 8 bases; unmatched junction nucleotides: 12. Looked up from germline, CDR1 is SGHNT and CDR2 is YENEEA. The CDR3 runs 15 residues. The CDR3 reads CASSMARGRAHEQFF. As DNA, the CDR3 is TGTGCCAGCAGCATGGCGCGGGGGAGGGCCCATGAGCAGTTCTTC.

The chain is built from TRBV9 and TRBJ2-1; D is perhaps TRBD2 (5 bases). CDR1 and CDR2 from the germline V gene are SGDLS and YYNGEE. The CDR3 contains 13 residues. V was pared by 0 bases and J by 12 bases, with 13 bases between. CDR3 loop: CASSVDSGTPQFF. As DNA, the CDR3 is TGTGCCAGCAGCGTAGATTCGGGAACTCCGCAGTTCTTC.

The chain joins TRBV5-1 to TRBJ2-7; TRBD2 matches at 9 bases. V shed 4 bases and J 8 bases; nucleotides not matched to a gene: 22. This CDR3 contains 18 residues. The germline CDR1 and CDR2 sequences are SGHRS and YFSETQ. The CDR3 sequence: CASSPSAREREVRIQQYF. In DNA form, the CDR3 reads TGCGCCAGCAGCCCCAGTGCGAGGGAGCGGGAGGTGCGGATTCAGCAGTACTTC.

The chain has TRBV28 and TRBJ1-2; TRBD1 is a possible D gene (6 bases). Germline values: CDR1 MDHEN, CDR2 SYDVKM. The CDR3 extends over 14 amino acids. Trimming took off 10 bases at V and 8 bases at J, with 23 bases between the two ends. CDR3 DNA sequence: TGTGCCATAAGGGGGGGCGAGGGCCACACGGGCTACACCTTC. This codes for CAIRGGEGHTGYTF.

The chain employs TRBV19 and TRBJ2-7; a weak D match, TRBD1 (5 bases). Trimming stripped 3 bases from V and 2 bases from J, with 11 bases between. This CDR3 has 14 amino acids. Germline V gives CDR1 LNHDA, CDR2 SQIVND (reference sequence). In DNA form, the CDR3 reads TGTGCCAGTAGTATCAGCCCAGGGCCCTACGAGCAGTACTTC. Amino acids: CASSISPGPYEQYF.

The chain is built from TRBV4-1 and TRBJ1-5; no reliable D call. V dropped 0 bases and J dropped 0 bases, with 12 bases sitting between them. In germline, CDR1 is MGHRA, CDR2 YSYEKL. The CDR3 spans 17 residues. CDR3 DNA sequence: TGCGCCAGCAGCCAAGATCGAATTACAGATAGCAATCAGCCCCAGCATTTT. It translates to CASSQDRITDSNQPQHF.

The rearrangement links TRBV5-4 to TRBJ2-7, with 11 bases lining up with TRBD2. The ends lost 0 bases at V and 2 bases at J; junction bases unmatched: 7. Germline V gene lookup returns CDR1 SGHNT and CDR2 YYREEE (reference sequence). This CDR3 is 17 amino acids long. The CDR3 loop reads CASSLALLAGDPYEQYF. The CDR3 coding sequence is TGTGCCAGCAGCTTGGCTCTACTAGCGGGAGATCCCTACGAGCAGTACTTC.

Here the CDR3 reads CASSLGAGGVNTGELFF. The DNA of the CDR3 is TGTGCCAGCAGCTTAGGCGCGGGGGGCGTCAACACCGGGGAGCTGTTTTTT. The rearrangement uses TRBV9 and TRBJ2-2; 8 positions match TRBD2. Germline V gene sequence: CDR1 SGDLS, CDR2 YYNGEE. The J segment lost 2 bases and the V segment lost 4 bases, leaving 10 bases of the junction unmatched. The CDR3 covers 17 residues.